The next 14 T cell receptor beta chains were all read from a single sample in a study of CD8 T cells in ankylosing spondylitis (dated by TCRdb to about 2017). The method behind the library was 5' RACE. Sequencer: Illumina HiSeq 2500. Clones were called with MiXCR by TCRdb after fastp trimmed the public reads at Q25, and only in-frame beta chains were retained. Here each entry gathers all rows of one CDR3 protein and keeps the most common genes and DNA. For this sample the table gives a few hundred thousand distinct CDR3 sequences, of which about a sixth were detected only once. The ten largest make up around 33% of the sample. The specimen sequenced was blood, either unsorted or a sorted T cell fraction (not recorded which). The origin of the receptors is a male donor with ankylosing spondylitis or in good health (not recorded which).

The chain is built from TRBV7-9 and TRBJ1-2; D unclear. Germline lookup yields CDR1 SEHNR and CDR2 FQNEAQ (reference sequence). The V end was cut by 8 bases, the J end by 3 bases, with 13 bases between. This CDR3 is built from 13 residues. CDR3 sequence reads: CASLGKTHYGYTF. Written as DNA, the CDR3 is TGTGCCAGCTTGGGCAAAACTCACTATGGCTACACCTTC.

The J gene is TRBJ2-7, the V gene TRBV27; D is ambiguous. Germline V gene lookup returns CDR1 MNHEY and CDR2 SMNVEV (reference sequence). V shed 5 bases and J shed 2 bases, with 16 bases lying between them. The CDR3 runs 15 residues. This CDR3 is CASSPLPGNPYEQYF. CDR3 in DNA: TGTGCCAGCAGTCCTCTTCCCGGAAACCCCTACGAGCAGTACTTC.

This clonotype came up many times. The chain recombines TRBV5-1 with TRBJ1-2; 9 nucleotides align to TRBD1. V trimming: 0 bases; J trimming: 3 bases; junction bases outside the gene matches: 0. The CDR3 totals 14 residues. CDR1 is SGHRS, CDR2 YFSETQ, per germline. CDR3 amino acids: CASSLGQGDYGYTF. The CDR3 DNA sequence: TGCGCCAGCAGCTTGGGACAGGGGGACTATGGCTACACCTTC.

This clonotype was seen a few times. The rearrangement joins TRBV9 to TRBJ2-5, with 11 bases matching TRBD2. V dropped 0 bases and J dropped 2; count of bases not matched to a gene: 6. The CDR3 is 17 amino acids. Germline V gene lookup returns CDR1 SGDLS and CDR2 YYNGEE. CDR3 sequence reads: CASSVDGLAGPQETQYF. CDR3 in DNA: TGTGCCAGCAGCGTAGATGGACTAGCGGGTCCGCAAGAGACCCAGTACTTC.

V is TRBV12-3 or TRBV12-4 and J is TRBJ2-1; 11 bases are a match to TRBD2. The CDR3 is 15 amino acids. V lost 7 bases, J lost 5 bases, and 7 bases stayed unmatched. This chain's CDR3 is CASTSLAGGDNEQFF. CDR3 nucleotide sequence: TGTGCCAGCACCTCGCTAGCGGGAGGAGACAATGAGCAGTTCTTC.

The V gene is TRBV28, the J gene TRBJ2-7, with unresolved D. The CDR3 runs 16 residues. Trimming took 6 bases from V and 0 from J, leaving 18 bases between them. Per germline, CDR1 MDHEN and CDR2 SYDVKM. The CDR3 loop reads CASSPTDSRPSYEQYF. For the CDR3, the DNA is TGTGCCAGCAGCCCCACCGACTCGCGGCCCTCCTACGAGCAGTACTTC.

The rearrangement links TRBV5-1 to TRBJ2-7; TRBD2 might be the D (6 bases). The CDR3 has 14 amino acids. The ends were cut back, 7 bases at V and 0 bases at J, with 14 bases in the middle. Per the germline V gene, CDR1 is SGHRS and CDR2 is YFSETQ. CDR3: CASGSGSASYEQYF. CDR3 nucleotides: TGCGCCAGCGGCAGCGGGTCCGCCTCCTACGAGCAGTACTTC.

This clonotype was seen a few times. The chain couples TRBV2 to TRBJ2-1, with 8 bases matching TRBD2. The CDR3 has 13 residues. Germline V gene lookup returns CDR1 SNHLY and CDR2 FYNNEI. V was clipped by 8 bases and J by 7 bases; unmatched bases: 7. In nucleotides, the CDR3 is TGTGCCAGCGACGGGAGGGCGGGGAATGAGCAGTTCTTC. Translation gives CASDGRAGNEQFF.

This chain uses TRBV27 with TRBJ2-2, with D possibly being TRBD1 (5 bases). CDR1 MNHEY and CDR2 SMNVEV come from the germline V gene (reference sequence). Trimming left V 2 bases short and J 6 bases short, with 7 bases between. The CDR3 is 13 amino acids. The CDR3 sequence: CASSLMGPGELFF. The CDR3 DNA is TGTGCCAGCAGTTTAATGGGGCCCGGGGAGCTGTTTTTT.

This clonotype was counted many times. The rearrangement links TRBV7-9 to TRBJ1-1; no reliable D call. Germline V CDR1 and CDR2: SEHNR, FQNEAQ (reference sequence). Trimming left V 2 bases short and J 0 bases short, with 4 bases between. This CDR3 comprises 13 residues. The CDR3 DNA reads as TGTGCCAGCAGCTTATGGGTGAACACTGAAGCTTTCTTT. Protein product: CASSLWVNTEAFF. Full variable domain (rest looked up from reference TRBV7-9 and TRBJ1-1): DTGVSQNPRHKITKRGQNVTFRCDPISEHNRLYWYRQTLGQGPEFLTYFQNEAQLEKSRLLSDRFSAERPKGSFSTLEIQRTEQGDSAMYLCASSLWVNTEAFFGQGTRLTVV.

V usage is TRBV9 and J usage is TRBJ2-1, with D perhaps TRBD2 (5 bases). The germline CDR1 and CDR2 sequences are SGDLS and YYNGEE. The CDR3 has 16 amino acids. The V and J ends lost 5 bases and 2 bases respectively, with 17 bases between them. CDR3: CASSGVGVATYNEQFF. For the CDR3, the DNA is TGTGCCAGCAGTGGTGTTGGGGTAGCGACCTACAATGAGCAGTTCTTC.

A few counts support this clonotype. J is TRBJ2-2 and V is TRBV6-5; D call uncertain. V shed 4 bases and J shed 5 bases, with 11 bases lying between them. The CDR3 length is 14 residues. Germline V lookup: CDR1 MNHEY, CDR2 SVGAGI. The CDR3: CASSFRVETGELFF. CDR3 nucleotides: TGTGCCAGCAGTTTTAGGGTGGAGACCGGGGAGCTGTTTTTT.

The V call is TRBV19, the J call TRBJ2-1; 14 bases line up with TRBD2. Per germline, CDR1 LNHDA and CDR2 SQIVND (reference sequence). The CDR3 extends over 13 amino acids. V was pared by 10 bases and J by 9 bases, with 5 bases of the junction left unmatched. The CDR3 loop is CAIGTSGSIEQFF. CDR3 bases: TGTGCCATAGGGACTAGCGGGAGTATTGAGCAGTTCTTC.

This clonotype was counted a few times. The rearrangement links TRBV29-1 to TRBJ2-5; 12 bases are shared with TRBD2. Germline CDR1 and CDR2: SQVTM and ANQGSEA. V trimming: 6 bases; J trimming: 3 bases; junction bases outside the gene matches: 11. There are 16 residues in the CDR3. CDR3 in DNA: TGCAGCGTGGTCCGGGGATGGACTAGCGGGAAAGAGACCCAGTACTTC. Translated: CSVVRGWTSGKETQYF. Variable domain in full (rest from reference TRBV29-1 and TRBJ2-5): SAVISQKPSRDICQRGTSLTIQCQVDSQVTMMFWYRQQPGQSLTLIATANQGSEATYESGFVIDKFPISRPNLTFSTLTVSNMSPEDSSIYLCSVVRGWTSGKETQYFGPGTRLLVL.